The text below deals with one T cell receptor (beta chain). The data were obtained in a study of OX40 agonist ivuxolimab in advanced cancers. Study at large: At 0.01 to 10 mg/kg, ivuxolimab was administered intravenously to patients every 2 weeks. Dose-escalation patients had hepatocellular carcinoma, melanoma, renal cell or head and neck cancer.

The table came from immunoSEQ multiplex PCR; TCRdb's copy has only in-frame clones and leaves some out. The sample shows approximately 30,000 clones, roughly 84% of them seen only once. Germline V gene data show CDR1 as MDHEN and CDR2 as SYDVKM. The CDR3 covers 17 residues. Deletions cut 3 bases from V and 7 bases from J, with 21 bases between. The source was CD4+ or CD8+ T cells sorted from blood, collected in a trial of the OX40 agonist ivuxolimab. The rearrangement links TRBV28 to TRBJ1-4; D might be TRBD1 (5 bases). The TCR originated in an adult with an advanced solid tumor such as melanoma, head and neck, liver or kidney cancer. The CDR3 region is CASSFLADTTDSEKLFF. The CDR3 DNA reads TGTGCCAGCAGTTTTTTGGCGGACACCACGGATAGTGAAAAACTGTTTTTT. Together with reference TRBV28 and TRBJ1-4, the CDR3 gives the full variable domain: DVKVTQSSRYLVKRTGEKVFLECVQDMDHENMFWYRQDPGLGLRLIYFSYDVKMKEKGDIPEGYSVSREKKERFSLILESASTNQTSMYLCASSFLADTTDSEKLFFGSGTQLSVL.